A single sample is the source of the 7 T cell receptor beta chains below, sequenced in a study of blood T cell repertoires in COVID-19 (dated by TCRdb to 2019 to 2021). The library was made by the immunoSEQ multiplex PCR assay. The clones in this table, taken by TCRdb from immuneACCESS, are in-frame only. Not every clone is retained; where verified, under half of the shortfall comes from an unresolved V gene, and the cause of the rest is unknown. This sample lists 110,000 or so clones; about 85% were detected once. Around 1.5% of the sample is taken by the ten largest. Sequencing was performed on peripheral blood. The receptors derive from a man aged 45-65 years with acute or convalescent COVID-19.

The CDR3 region is CASGPGTEAFF. The CDR3, as DNA: TGTGCCAGCGGGCCCGGCACTGAAGCTTTCTTT. The rearrangement links TRBV6-6 to TRBJ1-1; D gene uncertain. CDR1 is MNHNY, CDR2 SVGAGI, per germline (reference sequence). The CDR3 runs 11 residues. V shed 8 bases and J shed 4 bases, with 8 bases lying between them.

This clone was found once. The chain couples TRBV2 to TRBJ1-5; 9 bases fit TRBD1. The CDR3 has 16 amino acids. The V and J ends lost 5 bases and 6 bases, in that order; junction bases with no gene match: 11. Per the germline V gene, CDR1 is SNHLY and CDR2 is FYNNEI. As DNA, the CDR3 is TGTGCCAGCAGTATACTGGGGGGACAGGGAGGTCAGCCCCAGCATTTT. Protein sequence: CASSILGGQGGQPQHF. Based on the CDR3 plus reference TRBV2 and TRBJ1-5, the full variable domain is EPEVTQTPSHQVTQMGQEVILRCVPISNHLYFYWYRQILGQKVEFLVSFYNNEISEKSEIFDDQFSVERPDGSNFTLKIRSTKLEDSAMYFCASSILGGQGGQPQHFGDGTRLSIL.

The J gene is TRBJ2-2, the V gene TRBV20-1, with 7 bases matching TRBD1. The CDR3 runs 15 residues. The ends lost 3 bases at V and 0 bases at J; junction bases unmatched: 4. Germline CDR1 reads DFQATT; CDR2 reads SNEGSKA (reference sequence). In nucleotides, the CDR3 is TGCAGTGCTAGTACCGGGACAGCGAACACCGGGGAGCTGTTTTTT. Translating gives CSASTGTANTGELFF.

CDR3 protein: CASSEGGGTYGYTF. CDR3 nucleotide sequence: TGTGCCAGCAGTGAAGGGGGGGGTACTTATGGCTACACCTTC. The J gene is TRBJ1-2, the V gene TRBV6-1; the D gene is possibly TRBD1 (5 bases). This CDR3 is built from 14 residues. Trimming left V 1 base short and J 5 bases short, with 11 bases between. In germline, CDR1 is MNHNS, CDR2 SASEGT.

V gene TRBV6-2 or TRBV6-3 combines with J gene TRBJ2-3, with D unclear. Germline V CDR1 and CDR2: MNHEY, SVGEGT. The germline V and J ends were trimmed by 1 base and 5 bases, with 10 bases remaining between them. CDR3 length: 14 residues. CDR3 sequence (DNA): TGTGCCAGCAGTTACTGGGCAGCAGGAGATACGCAGTATTTT. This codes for CASSYWAAGDTQYF.

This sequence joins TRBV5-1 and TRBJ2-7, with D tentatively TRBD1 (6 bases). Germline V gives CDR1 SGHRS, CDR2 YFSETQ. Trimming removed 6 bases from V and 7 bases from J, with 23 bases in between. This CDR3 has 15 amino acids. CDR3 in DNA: TGCGCCAGCATTACATTCCCAGGGGCTCTGGGGGAGCAGTACTTC. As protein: CASITFPGALGEQYF.

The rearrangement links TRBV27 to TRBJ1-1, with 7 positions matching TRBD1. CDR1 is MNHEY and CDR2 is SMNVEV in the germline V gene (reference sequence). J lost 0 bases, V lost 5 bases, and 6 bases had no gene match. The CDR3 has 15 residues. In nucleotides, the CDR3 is TGTGCCAGCAGTCAGGGACAGCCTCTGAACACTGAAGCTTTCTTT. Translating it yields CASSQGQPLNTEAFF.